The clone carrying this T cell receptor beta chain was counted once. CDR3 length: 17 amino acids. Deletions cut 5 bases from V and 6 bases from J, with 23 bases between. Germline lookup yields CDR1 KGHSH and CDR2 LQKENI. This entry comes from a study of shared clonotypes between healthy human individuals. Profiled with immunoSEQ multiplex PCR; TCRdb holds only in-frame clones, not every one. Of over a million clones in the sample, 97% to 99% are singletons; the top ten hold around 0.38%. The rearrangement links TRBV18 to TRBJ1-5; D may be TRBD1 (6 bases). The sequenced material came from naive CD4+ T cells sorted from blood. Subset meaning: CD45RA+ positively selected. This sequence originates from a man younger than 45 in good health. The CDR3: CASSIKIGSQGSQPQHF. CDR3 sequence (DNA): TGTGCCAGCTCAATCAAAATTGGGAGTCAGGGGAGTCAGCCCCAGCATTTT. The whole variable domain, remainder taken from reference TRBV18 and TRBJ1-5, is NAGVMQNPRHLVRRRGQEARLRCSPMKGHSHVYWYRQLPEEGLKFMVYLQKENIIDESGMPKERFSAEFPKEGPSILRIQQVVRGDSAAYFCASSIKIGSQGSQPQHFGDGTRLSIL.